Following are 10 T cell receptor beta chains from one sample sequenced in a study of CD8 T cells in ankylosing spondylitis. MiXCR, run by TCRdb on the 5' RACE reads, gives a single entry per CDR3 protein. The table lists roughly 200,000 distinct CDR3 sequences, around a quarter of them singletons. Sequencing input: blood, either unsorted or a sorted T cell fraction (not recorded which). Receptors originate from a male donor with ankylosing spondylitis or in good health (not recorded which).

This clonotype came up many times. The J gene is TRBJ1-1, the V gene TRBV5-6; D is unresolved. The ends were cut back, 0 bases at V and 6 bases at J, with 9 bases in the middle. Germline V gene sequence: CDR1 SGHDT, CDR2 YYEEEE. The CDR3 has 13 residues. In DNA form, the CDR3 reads TGTGCCAGCAGCTTGGGGACCCTTTCTGAAGCTTTCTTT. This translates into CASSLGTLSEAFF.

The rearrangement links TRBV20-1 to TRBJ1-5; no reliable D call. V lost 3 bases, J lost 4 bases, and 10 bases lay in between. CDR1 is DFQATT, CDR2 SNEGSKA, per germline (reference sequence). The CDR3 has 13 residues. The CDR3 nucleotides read TGCAGTGCTAGTATACAGAAAAATCAGCCCCAGCATTTT. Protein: CSASIQKNQPQHF.

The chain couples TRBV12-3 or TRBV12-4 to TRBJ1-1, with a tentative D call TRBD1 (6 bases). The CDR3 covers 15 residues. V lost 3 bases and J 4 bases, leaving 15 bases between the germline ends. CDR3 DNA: TGTGCCAGCAGTTTGTCCGGGGGCCGGGGCACTGAAGCTTTCTTT. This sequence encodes CASSLSGGRGTEAFF.

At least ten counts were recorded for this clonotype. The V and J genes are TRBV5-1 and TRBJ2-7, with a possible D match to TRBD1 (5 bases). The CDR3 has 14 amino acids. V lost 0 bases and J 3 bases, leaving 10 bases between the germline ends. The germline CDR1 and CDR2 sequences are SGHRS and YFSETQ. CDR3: CASSLDRTYYEQYF. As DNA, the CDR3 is TGCGCCAGCAGCTTGGACAGGACGTACTACGAGCAGTACTTC. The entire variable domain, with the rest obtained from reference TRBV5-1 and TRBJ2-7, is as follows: KAGVTQTPRYLIKTRGQQVTLSCSPISGHRSVSWYQQTPGQGLQFLFEYFSETQRNKGNFPGRFSGRQFSNSRSEMNVSTLELGDSALYLCASSLDRTYYEQYFGPGTRLTVT.

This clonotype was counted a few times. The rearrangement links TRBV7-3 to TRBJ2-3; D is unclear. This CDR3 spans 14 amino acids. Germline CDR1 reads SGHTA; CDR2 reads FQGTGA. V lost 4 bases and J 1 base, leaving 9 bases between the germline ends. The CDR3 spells CASSSVPGTDTQYF. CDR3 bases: TGTGCCAGCAGCTCCGTCCCGGGCACAGATACGCAGTATTTT.

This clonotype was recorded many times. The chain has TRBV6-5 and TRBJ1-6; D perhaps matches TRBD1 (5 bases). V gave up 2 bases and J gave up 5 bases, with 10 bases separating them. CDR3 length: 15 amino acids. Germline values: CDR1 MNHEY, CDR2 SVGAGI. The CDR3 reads CASSYRGIDNSPLHF. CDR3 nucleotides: TGTGCCAGCAGTTACCGGGGCATCGATAATTCACCCCTCCACTTT.

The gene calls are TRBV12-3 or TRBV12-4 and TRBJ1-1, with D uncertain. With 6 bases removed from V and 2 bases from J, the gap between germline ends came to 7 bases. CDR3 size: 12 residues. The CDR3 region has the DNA TGTGCCAGCAGACCAGGTAACACTGAAGCTTTCTTT. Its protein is CASRPGNTEAFF.

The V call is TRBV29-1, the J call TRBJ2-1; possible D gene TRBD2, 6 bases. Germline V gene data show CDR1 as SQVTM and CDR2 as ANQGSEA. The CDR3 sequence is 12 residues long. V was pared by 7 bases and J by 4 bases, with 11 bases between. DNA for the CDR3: TGCAGCGGGAGGGATGGATACAATGAGCAGTTCTTC. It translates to CSGRDGYNEQFF.

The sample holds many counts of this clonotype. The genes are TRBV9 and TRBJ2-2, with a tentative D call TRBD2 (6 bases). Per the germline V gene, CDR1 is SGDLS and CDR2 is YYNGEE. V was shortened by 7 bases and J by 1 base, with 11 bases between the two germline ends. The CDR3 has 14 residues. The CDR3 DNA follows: TGTGCCAGCCACGGGGGATGGAACACCGGGGAGCTGTTTTTT. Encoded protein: CASHGGWNTGELFF.

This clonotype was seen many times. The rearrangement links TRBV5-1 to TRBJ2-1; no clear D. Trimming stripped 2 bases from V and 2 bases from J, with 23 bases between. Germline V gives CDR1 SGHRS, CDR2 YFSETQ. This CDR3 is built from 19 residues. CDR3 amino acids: CASSLRTNAGRSTYNEQFF. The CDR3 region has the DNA TGCGCCAGCAGCTTACGGACCAACGCCGGGCGGAGTACCTACAATGAGCAGTTCTTC.